These 8 T cell receptor beta chains came from one sample sequenced in a study of blood T cell repertoires in COVID-19. The protocol was immunoSEQ multiplex PCR, while the TCRdb copy is restricted to in-frame clones and leaves out a portion. The sample has approximately 220,000 clones; approximately 78% are singletons. Source material: peripheral blood. These receptors all come from a woman older than 75 with acute or convalescent COVID-19.

This rearrangement joins TRBV29-1 to TRBJ2-1, with TRBD2 identical over 9 bases. The CDR3 runs to 19 residues. The germline gives CDR1 SQVTM, CDR2 ANQGSEA. The V gene end was trimmed by 6 bases and the J gene end by 0 bases; junction bases not matched to a gene: 18. CDR3 sequence reads: CSVLALAGPAGSSYNEQFF. CDR3 coding DNA: TGCAGCGTGCTCGCACTAGCGGGTCCGGCGGGGAGCTCCTACAATGAGCAGTTCTTC.

The V and J genes are TRBV28 and TRBJ1-6; D might be TRBD1 (6 bases). CDR3 length: 14 amino acids. CDR1 MDHEN and CDR2 SYDVKM come from the germline V gene. The V end lost 2 bases, the J end lost 7 bases, and 9 bases lay between the germline ends. CDR3 nucleotides: TGTGCCAGCAGTTTAACAGGGAAGAATTCACCCCTCCACTTT. This gives the protein CASSLTGKNSPLHF.

The chain links TRBV21-1 to TRBJ2-3; TRBD1 is taken as the D call from the table, unchecked against the DNA. TRBV21-1 constitutes a pseudogene. There are 16 residues in the CDR3. The CDR3 DNA reads TGTGCCAGCAGCACCCTGACAGGGGGCGGCACAGATACGCAGTATTTT. Protein sequence: CASSTLTGGGTDTQYF.

The chain combines TRBV28 with TRBJ1-1; D unresolved. CDR1 is MDHEN, CDR2 SYDVKM, per germline. With 7 bases removed from V and 2 bases from J, the gap between germline ends came to 17 bases. The CDR3 spans 15 residues. CDR3 coding DNA: TGTGCCAGCAACTTCCGCCAGGATTTTAACACTGAAGCTTTCTTT. It is translated as CASNFRQDFNTEAFF. The variable domain in full, with the rest retrieved from reference TRBV28 and TRBJ1-1, is DVKVTQSSRYLVKRTGEKVFLECVQDMDHENMFWYRQDPGLGLRLIYFSYDVKMKEKGDIPEGYSVSREKKERFSLILESASTNQTSMYLCASNFRQDFNTEAFFGQGTRLTVV.

This sequence joins TRBV7-3 and TRBJ1-2, with 7 bases matching TRBD1. V dropped 5 bases and J dropped 4; count of bases not matched to a gene: 16. In germline, CDR1 is SGHTA, CDR2 FQGTGA. The CDR3 consists of 17 residues. The DNA of the CDR3 is TGTGCCAGCAGCCTCCACCCAGTCAGGGGGTCAGGCTATGGCTACACCTTC. Residues: CASSLHPVRGSGYGYTF. Looking up the rest from reference TRBV7-3 and TRBJ1-2 gives the full variable domain: GAGVSQTPSNKVTEKGKYVELRCDPISGHTALYWYRQSLGQGPEFLIYFQGTGAADDSGLPNDRFFAVRPEGSVSTLKIQRTERGDSAVYLCASSLHPVRGSGYGYTFGSGTRLTVV.

This chain joins TRBV18 and TRBJ1-2, with a possible D match to TRBD1 (5 bases). Germline V gene sequence: CDR1 KGHSH, CDR2 LQKENI. The V end was cut by 3 bases, the J end by 6 bases, with 17 bases between. The CDR3 runs 15 residues. The CDR3 here is CASSPLRGGMDGYTF. The CDR3 nucleotides are TGTGCCAGCTCACCCCTTCGGGGGGGGATGGATGGCTACACCTTC.

The gene calls are TRBV29-1 and TRBJ2-7; TRBD1 matches 11 bases. This CDR3 comprises 12 residues. Per the germline V gene, CDR1 is SQVTM and CDR2 is ANQGSEA. The V segment lost 6 bases and the J segment 7 bases; nucleotides outside the gene matches: 5. DNA for the CDR3: TGCAGCGTCGGACAGGGGGCGCGGGAGCAGTACTTC. This gives the protein CSVGQGAREQYF.

The chain couples TRBV20-1 to TRBJ1-3, with D unclear. The CDR3 sequence is 12 residues long. The germline gives CDR1 DFQATT, CDR2 SNEGSKA (reference sequence). V was pared by 3 bases and J by 3 bases, with 6 bases between. CDR3 sequence: CSASHIGNTIYF. The CDR3 DNA is TGCAGTGCTAGTCACATTGGAAACACCATATATTTT.